The 18 T cell receptor beta chains given below trace back to one sample, sequenced in a study of T cell responses to AZD1222 COVID-19 vaccine. Repertoires were generated with immunoSEQ multiplex PCR, while TCRdb's copy carries only in-frame clones and drops some. Of roughly 130,000 clones in the sample, approximately 83% are singletons; the top ten hold roughly 1.7%. The sample consisted of peripheral blood, taken on day 0 of AZD1222 vaccination. These receptors originate from an adult in good health.

The rearrangement uses TRBV4-1 and TRBJ2-7, with D possibly being TRBD1 (6 bases). V was cut by 5 bases and J by 3 bases, with 11 bases left in between. The CDR3 has 13 amino acids. Germline values: CDR1 MGHRA, CDR2 YSYEKL. Here the CDR3 reads CASSSDRGYEQYF. CDR3 DNA sequence: TGCGCCAGCAGCTCGGACAGAGGCTACGAGCAGTACTTC.

This rearrangement joins TRBV5-3 to TRBJ1-5, with a weak D call TRBD1 (5 bases). TRBV5-3 is an ORF for which the function is uncertain. V was trimmed by 2 bases and J by 1 base, leaving 10 bases between them. The CDR3 length is 15 residues. The CDR3 protein is CARSFGGGSNQPQHF. In nucleotides, the CDR3 is TGTGCCAGAAGCTTTGGGGGTGGGAGCAATCAGCCCCAGCATTTT.

V usage is TRBV27 and J usage is TRBJ1-3; D remains unclear. Deletions cut 4 bases from V and 3 bases from J, with 13 bases between. Germline CDR1 reads MNHEY; CDR2 reads SMNVEV (reference sequence). This CDR3 comprises 15 residues. The CDR3 sequence: CASSYPASSGNTIYF. DNA of the CDR3: TGTGCCAGCAGTTACCCAGCTTCCAGTGGAAACACCATATATTTT.

This sequence joins TRBV9 and TRBJ2-2, with TRBD1 matching over 8 bases. CDR3 length equals 16 residues. The V gene's germline CDR1 is SGDLS and CDR2 YYNGEE. The V and J ends lost 5 bases and 1 base, in that order; junction bases with no gene match: 7. The CDR3 nucleotides read TGTGCCAGCAGTATGGGGGGACAGGTGAACACCGGGGAGCTGTTTTTT. Protein: CASSMGGQVNTGELFF.

The J gene is TRBJ1-2, the V gene TRBV6-5; D gene uncertain. CDR3 size: 13 residues. Trimming removed 7 bases from V and 2 bases from J, with 11 bases in between. The V gene's germline CDR1 is MNHEY and CDR2 SVGAGI. The CDR3 nucleotides are TGTGCCAGCAAACCCGGCCTAAACTATGGCTACACCTTC. It encodes CASKPGLNYGYTF.

V usage is TRBV24-1 and J usage is TRBJ2-7; maybe TRBD1 (5 bases). The CDR3 has 13 amino acids. From germline, CDR1 is KGHDR and CDR2 SFDVKD. V was shortened by 4 bases and J by 3 bases, with 9 bases between the two germline ends. CDR3 sequence reads: CATSDPDSYEQYF. The CDR3 bases are TGTGCCACCAGTGACCCCGACAGCTACGAGCAGTACTTC.

The CDR3: CASSLNQKAQPQHF. The CDR3 DNA sequence: TGTGCCAGCAGTCTTAACCAAAAGGCCCAGCCCCAGCATTTT. The chain recombines TRBV6-5 with TRBJ1-5, with unresolved D. This CDR3 spans 14 amino acids. Germline V lookup: CDR1 MNHEY, CDR2 SVGAGI. V gave up 5 bases and J gave up 7 bases, with 15 bases separating them.

The J gene is TRBJ1-3, the V gene TRBV3-1 (or the pseudogene TRBV3-2); the D is unclear. V lost 3 bases and J lost 1, with 13 bases in between. Germline CDR1 is LGHDT and CDR2 is YNNKEL (reference sequence). The CDR3 consists of 16 residues. Here the CDR3 reads CASSQGSLDSGNTIYF. The CDR3, as DNA: TGTGCCAGCAGCCAGGGGTCTCTTGATTCTGGAAACACCATATATTTT.

J is TRBJ1-3 and V is TRBV7-9; D is uncertain. V was pared by 5 bases and J by 0 bases, with 17 bases between. CDR3 size: 17 residues. Germline CDR1 and CDR2: SEHNR and FQNEAQ (reference sequence). This chain's CDR3 is CASSAPWGSHSGNTIYF. In nucleotides, the CDR3 is TGTGCCAGCAGCGCACCTTGGGGAAGCCACTCTGGAAACACCATATATTTT.

The chain is built from TRBV12-2 and TRBJ2-7; the DNA was not compared with TRBD1, the D call given in the table. TRBV12-2 is described as a pseudogene. CDR3 length equals 17 residues. DNA of the CDR3: TGTGCAAGTCGCTTAGCGCTACAGATTAGTAGTCTTTACGAGCAGTACTTC. Translation gives CASRLALQISSLYEQYF.

CDR3 residues: CASSIFGSPSGANVLTF. CDR3 in DNA: TGTGCCAGTAGTATTTTCGGGTCACCCTCTGGGGCCAACGTCCTGACTTTC. The chain combines TRBV19 with TRBJ2-6; D is uncertain. The V gene's germline CDR1 is LNHDA and CDR2 SQIVND (reference sequence). This CDR3 contains 17 residues. V shed 3 bases and J shed 0 bases, with 12 bases lying between them.

CDR3 sequence reads: CASSRGGQSSYEQYF. The CDR3 nucleotides read TGCGCCAGCAGTCGGGGGGGACAGAGCTCCTACGAGCAGTACTTC. The gene calls are TRBV5-1 and TRBJ2-7, with D possibly TRBD2 on 8 matching bases. Per the germline V gene, CDR1 is SGHRS and CDR2 is YFSETQ. CDR3 size: 15 residues. V was pared by 5 bases and J by 0 bases, with 15 bases between.

This clone showed up just a few times. The J gene is TRBJ1-3, the V gene TRBV15, with no clear D. Germline CDR1 LNHNV, CDR2 YYDKDF (reference sequence). The CDR3 consists of 13 residues. Trimming left V 5 bases short and J 4 bases short, with 9 bases between. In nucleotides, the CDR3 is TGTGCCACCAGCTTGGGAGGGGGAAACACCATATATTTT. The encoded protein is CATSLGGGNTIYF.

The chain recombines TRBV6-6 with TRBJ2-7; no clear D gene. The V gene's germline CDR1 is MNHNY and CDR2 SVGAGI (reference sequence). The CDR3 spans 12 residues. The V and J ends lost 5 bases and 4 bases respectively, with 9 bases between them. CDR3 nucleotides: TGTGCCAGCAGTGCCACGATGTACGAGCAGTACTTC. Translating it yields CASSATMYEQYF.

This chain connects TRBV2 to TRBJ1-1, with D perhaps TRBD1 (6 bases). Trimming stripped 5 bases from V and 4 bases from J, with 11 bases between. The CDR3 is 13 residues long. CDR1 and CDR2 from the germline V gene are SNHLY and FYNNEI. In DNA, the CDR3 is TGTGCCAGCAGTCCGGGGGGGGCCACTGAAGCTTTCTTT. Its translation: CASSPGGATEAFF.

This sequence joins TRBV14 and TRBJ2-7; D might be TRBD2 (5 bases). Germline loops: CDR1 SGHDN, CDR2 FVKESK. This CDR3 spans 14 amino acids. Trimming stripped 3 bases from V and 2 bases from J, with 11 bases between. The CDR3 loop is CASSQQSGPYEQYF. CDR3 coding DNA: TGTGCCAGCAGCCAGCAGAGCGGACCCTACGAGCAGTACTTC.

The chain links TRBV27 to TRBJ1-1; no clear D. The length of the CDR3 is 13 residues. Germline lookup yields CDR1 MNHEY and CDR2 SMNVEV (reference sequence). The V end was cut by 7 bases, the J end by 1 base, with 10 bases between. In DNA form, the CDR3 reads TGTGCCAGCAAATTCCCCGAGAACACTGAAGCTTTCTTT. It translates to CASKFPENTEAFF.

The V gene is TRBV19, the J gene TRBJ2-7, with 13 bases fitting TRBD2. The V gene end was trimmed by 5 bases and the J gene end by 3 bases; junction bases not matched to a gene: 4. This CDR3 has 15 residues. Germline V lookup: CDR1 LNHDA, CDR2 SQIVND (reference sequence). CDR3 in DNA: TGTGCCAGTAGTGCCCGGACTAGCGGGGGCTACGAGCAGTACTTC. The encoded protein is CASSARTSGGYEQYF.